A single T cell receptor beta chain is shown here with its context. What it recognizes is unknown. This sample was taken from a study of shared clonotypes between healthy human individuals. General study results and limits: When naive CD4 clonotypes were compared across a few donors, about 4.9% were shared. Represented genetic and exposure-history diversity was restricted by having few donors.

CDR1 is SEHNR and CDR2 is FQNEAQ in the germline V gene (reference sequence). CDR3 length: 11 amino acids. V gave up 5 bases and J gave up 6 bases, with 5 bases separating them. Generated by immunoSEQ multiplex PCR, the TCRdb table keeps only in-frame clones and is missing some. The repertoire holds roughly 2 million clones, with approximately 96% as singletons. The sequence was collected from a man between 18 and 35 years old in good health. The material sequenced was naive CD4+ T cells sorted from blood. The subset: CD45RA+ positively selected. The rearrangement links TRBV7-9 to TRBJ2-1, with D unclear. CDR3 protein: CASSQTNEQFF. DNA for the CDR3: TGTGCCAGCAGCCAAACCAATGAGCAGTTCTTC.